These 32 T cell receptor beta chains were sequenced from one sample in a study of radiotherapy plus CTLA-4 blockade in lung cancer. Libraries were prepared by immunoSEQ multiplex PCR; TCRdb keeps only in-frame clonotypes and omits some of them. The table has roughly 90,000 clones, roughly 80% seen once. This material consisted of peripheral blood, taken from a patient treated with radiotherapy plus ipilimumab. The receptors come from a human donor with non-small cell lung cancer that progressed on radiotherapy plus ipilimumab.

This clone came up once. The J gene is TRBJ2-4, the V gene TRBV5-1; possible D gene TRBD2, 6 bases. CDR1 SGHRS and CDR2 YFSETQ come from the germline V gene. The CDR3 runs 17 residues. The V gene lost 0 bases and the J gene lost 9 bases, with 22 bases spanning the gap. CDR3 sequence: CASSLGRDSTSPRIQYF. CDR3 DNA: TGCGCCAGCAGCTTGGGGAGGGACTCGACATCCCCCCGCATTCAGTACTTC.

V is TRBV11-1 and J is TRBJ2-3; D gene unclear. In germline, CDR1 is SGHAT, CDR2 FQDESV (reference sequence). The CDR3 contains 12 residues. The V and J ends lost 5 bases and 3 bases respectively, with 6 bases between them. In nucleotides, the CDR3 is TGTGCCAGCAGCACCCAGACAGATACGCAGTATTTT. It specifies CASSTQTDTQYF.

J is TRBJ1-2 and V is TRBV5-5; TRBD1 matches at 7 bases. This CDR3 is 15 amino acids long. The junction had 7 bases not matched to a gene; V was cut back by 4 bases and J by 1 base. CDR1 and CDR2 from the germline V gene are SGHKS and YYEKEE (reference sequence). CDR3 amino acids: CASSTYRDSNYGYTF. CDR3 DNA sequence: TGTGCCAGCAGCACTTACCGGGACAGTAACTATGGCTACACCTTC.

This chain uses TRBV27 with TRBJ2-2; perhaps TRBD1 as D (5 bases). The CDR3 sequence is 14 residues long. Germline V gives CDR1 MNHEY, CDR2 SMNVEV (reference sequence). V was cut by 3 bases and J by 7 bases, with 12 bases left in between. The DNA for the CDR3 is TGTGCCAGCAGTTTTATAGGGGTTGGCGGGGAGCTGTTTTTT. It codes for CASSFIGVGGELFF.

This clone was seen once. The chain has TRBV5-8 and TRBJ1-3; possibly TRBD1 for D (5 bases). CDR1 and CDR2 from the germline V gene are SGHTS and YDEGEE. There are 15 residues in the CDR3. V lost 0 bases and J 0 bases, leaving 7 bases between the germline ends. The chain's CDR3 is CASSLGTLSGNTIYF. Here the CDR3 DNA reads TGTGCCAGCAGCTTGGGGACACTCTCTGGAAACACCATATATTTT.

The J gene is TRBJ2-5, the V gene TRBV11-1, with D uncertain. This CDR3 comprises 13 residues. Germline CDR1 reads SGHAT; CDR2 reads FQDESV (reference sequence). Trimming took 5 bases from V and 2 from J, leaving 9 bases between them. Here the CDR3 DNA reads TGTGCCAGCAGCCAACAAACACAAGAGACCCAGTACTTC. Protein: CASSQQTQETQYF.

V is TRBV5-8 and J is TRBJ1-5, with a weak D call TRBD1 (5 bases). The V gene lost 1 base and the J gene lost 7 bases, with 15 bases spanning the gap. CDR1 and CDR2 (germline): SGHTS, YDEGEE. The CDR3 length is 15 residues. CDR3 sequence reads: CASSLLGGKGQPQHF. For the CDR3, the DNA is TGTGCCAGCAGCTTGTTGGGGGGGAAGGGGCAGCCCCAGCATTTT.

V gene TRBV7-9 combines with J gene TRBJ2-5; D possibly corresponds to TRBD2 (6 bases). There are 14 residues in the CDR3. V shed 1 base and J shed 0 bases, with 6 bases lying between them. Germline V gene data show CDR1 as SEHNR and CDR2 as FQNEAQ (reference sequence). Written as DNA, the CDR3 is TGTGCCAGCAGCTTAGGGACTAACCAAGAGACCCAGTACTTC. The encoded protein is CASSLGTNQETQYF.

J is TRBJ2-7 and V is TRBV7-6, with D possibly matching TRBD1 (5 bases). The germline V gene encodes CDR1 SGHVS and CDR2 FNYEAQ. The CDR3 extends over 14 amino acids. V dropped 1 base and J dropped 2 bases, with 9 bases sitting between them. The CDR3 DNA sequence: TGTGCCAGCAGCTTAGGTCACAGGACCTACGAGCAGTACTTC. Its translation is CASSLGHRTYEQYF. Looking up the rest from reference TRBV7-6 and TRBJ2-7 gives the full variable domain: GAGVSQSPRYKVTKRGQDVALRCDPISGHVSLYWYRQALGQGPEFLTYFNYEAQQDKSGLPNDRFSAERPEGSISTLTIQRTEQRDSAMYRCASSLGHRTYEQYFGPGTRLTVT.

This chain links TRBV19 with TRBJ1-1, with unresolved D. The CDR3 sequence is 13 residues long. Germline assignment: CDR1 LNHDA and CDR2 SQIVND (reference sequence). V was pared by 4 bases and J by 6 bases, with 12 bases between. DNA for the CDR3: TGTGCCAGTAGTAGCCAGGCCGGCGCTGAAGCTTTCTTT. This sequence encodes CASSSQAGAEAFF.

In this sample, this clone turned up once. The chain uses TRBV27 and TRBJ1-2; D is unresolved. There are 13 residues in the CDR3. Trimming pared 0 bases from V and 4 bases from J, leaving 6 bases between. Germline V CDR1 and CDR2: MNHEY, SMNVEV (reference sequence). CDR3 nucleotide sequence: TGTGCCAGCAGTTTATCCAGTACCTATGGCTACACCTTC. This gives the protein CASSLSSTYGYTF.

The genes are TRBV6-5 and TRBJ2-3; 10 bases match TRBD2. With 2 bases clipped from V and 1 base from J, the junction kept 3 bases outside the gene matches. Germline values: CDR1 MNHEY, CDR2 SVGAGI. The CDR3 length is 16 residues. The CDR3 DNA reads TGTGCCAGCAGTTACCTAGCGGGGGAACGCACAGATACGCAGTATTTT. Translation gives CASSYLAGERTDTQYF.

The chain employs TRBV20-1 and TRBJ1-4; 7 bases agree with TRBD1. CDR1 is DFQATT and CDR2 is SNEGSKA in the germline V gene (reference sequence). There are 11 residues in the CDR3. The V gene end was trimmed by 6 bases and the J gene end by 10 bases; junction bases not matched to a gene: 5. The CDR3: CSALRTGKLFF. The CDR3 coding sequence is TGCAGTGCCCTTCGGACAGGAAAACTGTTTTTT.

The chain is built from TRBV7-3 and TRBJ2-1, with 12 positions matching TRBD2. Germline V gives CDR1 SGHTA, CDR2 FQGTGA. The CDR3 has 15 amino acids. The V segment lost 5 bases and the J segment 9 bases; nucleotides outside the gene matches: 8. The CDR3 DNA reads TGTGCCAGCAGCCCTACTAGCGGGAGGTCTGTTGAGCAGTTCTTC. Amino acids: CASSPTSGRSVEQFF.

This chain connects TRBV9 to TRBJ2-2; D unclear. Germline V lookup: CDR1 SGDLS, CDR2 YYNGEE. This CDR3 spans 13 amino acids. Trimming pared 0 bases from V and 5 bases from J, leaving 5 bases between. CDR3 sequence (DNA): TGTGCCAGCAGCGTAGGACCTACCGGGGAGCTGTTTTTT. Its protein is CASSVGPTGELFF.

This chain links TRBV7-9 with TRBJ2-5, with a possible D match to TRBD1 (8 bases). V was clipped by 7 bases and J by 5 bases, with 23 bases between them. Germline CDR1 and CDR2: SEHNR and FQNEAQ (reference sequence). This CDR3 is 16 amino acids long. The CDR3 nucleotides read TGTGCCAGCATCGGGGGGCTGGACAGGGTGAGGGAGACCCAGTACTTC. It codes for CASIGGLDRVRETQYF.

The chain recombines TRBV6-1 with TRBJ1-5; the match to TRBD1 covers 7 bases. Germline CDR1 and CDR2: MNHNS and SASEGT. The CDR3 spans 15 residues. The V gene end was trimmed by 8 bases and the J gene end by 4 bases; junction bases not matched to a gene: 11. CDR3 residues: CASEGAQGSNQPQHF. The DNA of the CDR3 is TGTGCCAGCGAGGGGGCGCAAGGAAGTAATCAGCCCCAGCATTTT.

Remarks on this clone: One end of the junction fails to match germline, which may point to a read error. The chain is built from TRBV7-6 and TRBJ2-1; D possibly matches TRBD1 or TRBD2 (6 bases each). This CDR3 has 13 amino acids. Germline CDR1 and CDR2: SGHVS and FNYEAQ. CDR3 bases: TGTGCTAGCAGCTTAGAAGGGGGGCATGAGCAGTTCTTC. Translated, it gives CASSLEGGHEQFF.

This chain links TRBV6-1 with TRBJ2-3, with D perhaps TRBD2 (6 bases). Trimming stripped 4 bases from V and 2 bases from J, with 16 bases between. CDR3 length equals 16 residues. Germline lookup yields CDR1 MNHNS and CDR2 SASEGT. In DNA form, the CDR3 reads TGTGCCAGCAGTGCCCTTAGCGGACGTAACACAGATACGCAGTATTTT. Protein product: CASSALSGRNTDTQYF.

V and J are TRBV2 and TRBJ2-1; tentative D call: TRBD1 (5 bases). Trimming removed 7 bases from V and 7 bases from J, with 17 bases in between. Germline V CDR1 and CDR2: SNHLY, FYNNEI. CDR3 size: 14 residues. CDR3 in amino acids: CASTLTAGRNEQFF. DNA for the CDR3: TGTGCCAGCACCCTAACGGCAGGGCGGAATGAGCAGTTCTTC.

The V and J genes are TRBV6-5 and TRBJ2-7; 7 nucleotides align to TRBD2. The CDR3 extends over 14 amino acids. Trimming took 2 bases from V and 2 from J; bases not matched to a gene: 3. Germline V lookup: CDR1 MNHEY, CDR2 SVGAGI. The CDR3 region is CASSYVGLTYEQYF. CDR3 bases: TGTGCCAGCAGTTACGTGGGACTAACCTACGAGCAGTACTTC.

This clone was observed a handful of times. The chain joins TRBV6-6 to TRBJ2-7; 9 bases line up with TRBD2. Losses at the gene ends were 5 bases for V and 4 bases for J; bases not matched to a gene: 12. The CDR3 consists of 16 residues. Per germline, CDR1 MNHNY and CDR2 SVGAGI (reference sequence). In DNA form, the CDR3 reads TGTGCCAGCAGTCCCATAGCGGGAGAGAGAGTTTACGAGCAGTACGTC. Its translation is CASSPIAGERVYEQYV.

This chain joins TRBV2 and TRBJ2-5, with D unresolved. The V end lost 6 bases, the J end lost 5 bases, and 16 bases lay between the germline ends. The CDR3 spans 14 residues. Germline-derived CDR1 and CDR2 are SNHLY and FYNNEI. CDR3 residues: CASRDARAGETQYF. Here the CDR3 DNA reads TGTGCCAGCAGGGATGCTAGGGCCGGCGAGACCCAGTACTTC.

The chain joins TRBV7-3 to TRBJ2-5; 12 nucleotides align to TRBD2. V was pared by 0 bases and J by 4 bases, with 0 bases of the junction left unmatched. Germline lookup yields CDR1 SGHTA and CDR2 FQGTGA. This CDR3 spans 15 amino acids. The CDR3 protein is CASSLTGLAGETQYF. The CDR3 nucleotides are TGTGCCAGCAGCTTAACGGGACTAGCGGGAGAGACCCAGTACTTC.

The chain carries TRBV5-1 and TRBJ2-1; maybe TRBD2 (5 bases). Deletions cut 4 bases from V and 0 bases from J, with 11 bases between. The CDR3 is 15 amino acids. CDR1 is SGHRS, CDR2 YFSETQ, per germline. CDR3 sequence (DNA): TGCGCCAGCAGCCCCACTACTAGCTCCTACAATGAGCAGTTCTTC. This codes for CASSPTTSSYNEQFF.

The chain employs TRBV28 and TRBJ2-3; D not certain. CDR1 and CDR2 from the germline V gene are MDHEN and SYDVKM. Between the trimmed V and J ends, which lost 11 bases and 6 bases, there was a span of 15 bases. The CDR3 has 12 residues. The CDR3 sequence: CAHNVASDTQYF. The CDR3 DNA is TGTGCCCACAACGTGGCCTCCGATACGCAGTATTTT.

CDR3 residues: CASSLDRGPANEKLFF. CDR3 bases: TGTGCCAGCAGCTTGGACAGGGGGCCGGCTAATGAAAAACTGTTTTTT. This chain uses TRBV7-6 with TRBJ1-4; 11 bases agree with TRBD1. The CDR3 runs 16 residues. The V gene's germline CDR1 is SGHVS and CDR2 FNYEAQ. The trim removed 3 bases at V and 3 bases at J, leaving 3 bases unmatched.

CDR3 loop: CASSPRKPGLNNEQFF. CDR3 in DNA: TGTGCCAGCTCACCACGTAAACCGGGACTCAACAATGAGCAGTTCTTC. The chain combines TRBV18 with TRBJ2-1; tentatively, D is TRBD2 (6 bases). Germline V gene sequence: CDR1 KGHSH, CDR2 LQKENI. With 1 base removed from V and 5 bases from J, the gap between germline ends came to 15 bases. This CDR3 has 16 amino acids.

This chain joins TRBV9 and TRBJ1-2, with a tentative D call TRBD1 (5 bases). The germline gives CDR1 SGDLS, CDR2 YYNGEE. The germline V and J ends were trimmed by 0 bases and 0 bases, with 6 bases remaining between them. This CDR3 has 14 residues. CDR3 coding DNA: TGTGCCAGCAGCGTAGAGGGGACTAACTATGGCTACACCTTC. Protein product: CASSVEGTNYGYTF.

The chain recombines TRBV5-4 with TRBJ1-1; D might be TRBD1 (5 bases). The germline CDR1 and CDR2 sequences are SGHNT and YYREEE (reference sequence). The CDR3 loop spans 14 amino acids. The V and J ends lost 0 bases and 4 bases respectively, with 10 bases between them. CDR3 loop: CASSLEYDSTEAFF. Written as DNA, the CDR3 is TGTGCCAGCAGCTTGGAGTACGACAGCACTGAAGCTTTCTTT.

This clone came up a few times. V is TRBV18 and J is TRBJ2-7, with TRBD2 matching 8 bases. Unmatched junction bases numbered 7, after V lost 3 bases and J lost 6 bases. The germline CDR1 and CDR2 sequences are KGHSH and LQKENI. The CDR3 extends over 14 amino acids. This chain's CDR3 is CASSPSGGRGEQYV. The CDR3 coding sequence is TGTGCCAGCTCACCCTCGGGGGGGAGGGGCGAGCAGTACGTC.

Only one count was recorded for this clone. V gene TRBV6-1 combines with J gene TRBJ2-7; the D is unclear. Germline V gene data show CDR1 as MNHNS and CDR2 as SASEGT. The CDR3 extends over 12 amino acids. V lost 8 bases to trimming and J lost 2 bases, with 10 bases between them. The DNA of the CDR3 is TGTGCCAGCCTGGACGGGCCCTACGAGCAGTACTTC. Its protein product is CASLDGPYEQYF.